This T cell receptor (beta chain) was sequenced for a study of blood T cells in healthy people across ages. It was with a sample-barcoded 5' primer and a J-beta primer mix that a second PCR of about 6 to 12 cycles was run. One entry per CDR3 protein results from TCRdb running MiXCR on the 5' RACE reads. The sample consists of more than 600,000 distinct CDR3 sequences, 20% to 25% of them appearing once. CDR3 length: 16 residues. Germline loops: CDR1 SQVTM, CDR2 ANQGSEA. With V trimmed by 6 bases and J by 9 bases, 18 bases remained unmatched. In addition, the sample was reused for a study of T cells of mothers and their children.

The sample comprised blood. V gene TRBV29-1 combines with J gene TRBJ2-1, with 9 bases fitting TRBD2. The source is a boy between 5 and 17 years old in good health. The CDR3 region is CSVESLGAGGPIEQFF. The CDR3 DNA sequence: TGCAGCGTAGAGTCTTTAGGGGCGGGAGGGCCCATTGAGCAGTTCTTC.